One and the same sample provided the 10 T cell receptor beta chains below, sequenced in a study of T-cell memory formation after mild COVID-19. A single record per CDR3 protein comes from TCRdb applying MiXCR to the 5' RACE reads. The profile shows 430,000 or so distinct CDR3 sequences, approximately 25% of them singletons. Sequencing was performed on PBMCs or a T cell subset sorted from them (not recorded which). The source is an adult woman who had mild COVID-19 (a few samples of this study predate the infection). Cell type and time point are not known.

This clonotype was seen more than once but under ten times. This chain uses TRBV7-7 with TRBJ2-7, with D perhaps matching TRBD1 (6 bases). The CDR3 is 16 residues long. Germline V lookup: CDR1 SSHAT, CDR2 FNYEAQ (reference sequence). Trimming stripped 3 bases from V and 0 bases from J, with 15 bases between. The CDR3 sequence: CASSFLPTGSSYEQYF. CDR3 sequence (DNA): TGTGCCAGCAGCTTTCTCCCCACAGGGAGCTCCTACGAGCAGTACTTC.

The V call is TRBV7-2, the J call TRBJ1-1; no clear D. The length of the CDR3 is 14 residues. Germline V lookup: CDR1 SGHTA, CDR2 FQGNSA. Trimming left V 5 bases short and J 4 bases short, with 14 bases between. CDR3 protein: CASSPPGLGTEAFF. In DNA, the CDR3 is TGTGCCAGCAGCCCCCCCGGTTTGGGCACTGAAGCTTTCTTT.

The V and J genes are TRBV4-3 and TRBJ2-7, with TRBD1 as a possible D gene (5 bases). Trimming removed 0 bases from V and 3 bases from J, with 15 bases in between. The length of the CDR3 is 16 residues. Germline assignment: CDR1 LGHNA and CDR2 YSLEER. The CDR3 reads CASSQDRETAIYEQYF. The CDR3 DNA follows: TGCGCCAGCAGCCAAGACCGCGAGACAGCGATCTACGAGCAGTACTTC.

The V gene is TRBV30, the J gene TRBJ2-1, with TRBD2 identical over 12 bases. This CDR3 region has 15 residues. J gave up 9 bases and V 2 bases, and 8 bases lay outside the gene matches. CDR1 is GTSNPN, CDR2 SVGIG, per germline (reference sequence). CDR3 nucleotide sequence: TGTGCCTGGAGTTCTAGCGGGAGGGCCTCCAGTGAGCAGTTCTTC. Amino acid sequence: CAWSSSGRASSEQFF.

Only a few counts were recorded for this clonotype. V usage is TRBV6-1 and J usage is TRBJ2-6; the D is unclear. The CDR3 sequence is 16 residues long. V was trimmed by 4 bases and J by 0 bases, leaving 10 bases between them. In germline, CDR1 is MNHNS, CDR2 SASEGT. The CDR3 sequence: CASSGAGVSGANVLTF. CDR3 nucleotides: TGTGCCAGCAGTGGGGCAGGAGTCTCTGGGGCCAACGTCCTGACTTTC.

The chain links TRBV6-1 to TRBJ2-2; the D call may be TRBD1 or TRBD2 (5 bases each). Trimming pared 6 bases from V and 4 bases from J, leaving 21 bases between. The CDR3 is 17 amino acids. CDR1 is MNHNS, CDR2 SASEGT, per germline. As DNA, the CDR3 is TGTGCCAGCAGAGAACCGTACGAATACGGGACCACCGGGGAGCTGTTTTTT. Translation gives CASREPYEYGTTGELFF.

The rearrangement uses TRBV29-1 and TRBJ1-2; D ambiguous. CDR1 and CDR2 from the germline V gene are SQVTM and ANQGSEA. CDR3 length: 11 amino acids. With 4 bases removed from V and 3 bases from J, the gap between germline ends came to 6 bases. The CDR3 coding sequence is TGCAGCGTTGGTACAGACTATGGCTACACCTTC. The encoded protein is CSVGTDYGYTF.

This chain connects TRBV10-3 to TRBJ2-6; D is unresolved. The CDR3 has 15 residues. The V gene's germline CDR1 is ENHRY and CDR2 SYGVKD. V lost 6 bases and J 0 bases, leaving 9 bases between the germline ends. CDR3 amino acids: CAIRPGDSGANVLTF. For the CDR3, the DNA is TGTGCCATCAGACCAGGTGACTCTGGGGCCAACGTCCTGACTTTC.

The chain carries TRBV5-1 and TRBJ2-2; D call uncertain. V was trimmed by 4 bases and J by 0 bases, leaving 13 bases between them. The germline V gene has CDR1 SGHRS and CDR2 YFSETQ. The CDR3 covers 16 residues. The CDR3 here is CASSPVLPTNTGELFF. CDR3 DNA sequence: TGCGCCAGCAGCCCCGTCCTCCCAACGAACACCGGGGAGCTGTTTTTT. Supplemented by reference TRBV5-1 and TRBJ2-2, the full variable domain reads KAGVTQTPRYLIKTRGQQVTLSCSPISGHRSVSWYQQTPGQGLQFLFEYFSETQRNKGNFPGRFSGRQFSNSRSEMNVSTLELGDSALYLCASSPVLPTNTGELFFGEGSRLTVL.

The chain couples TRBV4-2 to TRBJ2-1; 10 bases are a match to TRBD1. V was pared by 3 bases and J by 2 bases, with 7 bases of the junction left unmatched. Germline V gives CDR1 LGHNA, CDR2 YNFKEQ. There are 17 residues in the CDR3. The DNA for the CDR3 is TGTGCCAGCAGCCAGAGTTTGGGGACAGGGGCCTACAATGAGCAGTTCTTC. It codes for CASSQSLGTGAYNEQFF.